The 15 T cell receptor beta chains reported below all come from one sample, sequenced in a study of blood T cells in healthy people across ages. The second PCR ran about 6 to 12 cycles with a sample-barcoded 5' primer and J-beta primers. TCRdb reprocessed the 5' RACE reads via MiXCR and lists one record per CDR3 protein. There are around 800,000 distinct CDR3 sequences in the sample; roughly 24% occur only once, and about 3% lies in the top ten. A further study also used this sample, focusing on T cells of mothers and their children.

Specimen: blood. These receptors were collected from a boy between 10 and 17 years old in good health.

The V and J genes are TRBV3-1 and TRBJ1-5, with a possible D match to TRBD1 (5 bases). The V gene's germline CDR1 is LGHDT and CDR2 YNNKEL (reference sequence). V was trimmed by 4 bases and J by 5 bases, leaving 12 bases between them. The CDR3 contains 14 residues. The CDR3 reads CASSLGTGHQPQHF. As DNA, the CDR3 is TGTGCCAGCAGCCTTGGGACGGGCCATCAGCCCCAGCATTTT.

The rearrangement joins TRBV29-1 to TRBJ2-7; D remains unclear. The CDR3 is made up of 14 amino acids. Germline CDR1 reads SQVTM; CDR2 reads ANQGSEA. Trimming cost V 6 bases and J 6 bases, with 21 bases left between them. The CDR3, as DNA: TGCAGCGTGACTCAACGACGACTGGGCTGCGAGCAGTACTTC. Translating gives CSVTQRRLGCEQYF.

This clonotype showed up just once. The gene calls are TRBV7-2 and TRBJ2-5, with D perhaps given as TRBD1 or TRBD2 (5 bases each). The closer fit of TRBJ2-7 to the DNA end suggests the J call may be wrong. Germline V gene lookup returns CDR1 SGHTA and CDR2 FQGNSA. The CDR3 has 16 residues. This CDR3 is CASSLVNVGATYEQYF. The DNA for the CDR3 is TGTGCCAGCAGCTTAGTTAATGTCGGGGCGACCTACGAGCAGTACTTC.

CDR3 amino acids: CASGLGQGQYF. For the CDR3, the DNA is TGTGCTAGTGGTCTCGGACAAGGGCAGTACTTC. The genes are TRBV12-5 and TRBJ2-7; D perhaps matches TRBD1 (5 bases). Between the trimmed V and J ends, which lost 5 bases and 9 bases, there was a span of 11 bases. CDR1 and CDR2 from the germline V gene are LGHNT and FRNRAP. The CDR3 covers 11 residues.

Regarding this clonotype: At one of its ends the junction is not consistent with the germline gene, which may arise from a read error. The chain carries TRBV7-2 and TRBJ2-1, with TRBD2 as a possible D gene (6 bases). CDR3 length: 13 amino acids. Germline lookup yields CDR1 SGHTA and CDR2 FQGNSA. The CDR3 is CASSPGTYTEQFF. As DNA, the CDR3 is TGTGCCAGCAGCCCGGGGACTTACACTGAGCAGTTCTTC.

This clonotype showed up just a few times. CDR3 bases: TGCGCCAGCAGCTTGGTTGGGAACAGTGGGGAGCAGTACTTC. As protein: CASSLVGNSGEQYF. The rearrangement uses TRBV5-1 and TRBJ2-7; no definite D call. Trimming stripped 0 bases from V and 7 bases from J, with 14 bases between. This CDR3 is built from 14 residues. CDR1 SGHRS and CDR2 YFSETQ come from the germline V gene.

The J gene is TRBJ2-2, the V gene TRBV2; D is undetermined. V was shortened by 2 bases and J by 7 bases, with 17 bases between the two germline ends. The CDR3 is made up of 16 amino acids. The germline V gene has CDR1 SNHLY and CDR2 FYNNEI. The CDR3 nucleotides read TGTGCCAGCAGTGAACTGGGCCTCTTGATCGGCGGGGAGCTGTTTTTT. This encodes CASSELGLLIGGELFF.

In its sample, this clonotype was seen a few times. This chain connects TRBV12-3 or TRBV12-4 to TRBJ2-5; the D gene could be TRBD1 or TRBD2 (5 bases each). The CDR3 is made up of 14 amino acids. Trimming removed 4 bases from V and 0 bases from J, with 9 bases in between. CDR3 sequence reads: CASSWGPHQETQYF. CDR3 nucleotides: TGTGCCAGCAGTTGGGGACCACACCAAGAGACCCAGTACTTC.

This clonotype has a handful of counts. This chain joins TRBV3-1 and TRBJ2-7; D gene unclear. Germline V gene lookup returns CDR1 LGHDT and CDR2 YNNKEL (reference sequence). V lost 3 bases and J 4 bases, leaving 4 bases between the germline ends. CDR3 size: 11 residues. Written as DNA, the CDR3 is TGTGCCAGCAGCCATCGATACGAGCAGTACTTC. Protein product: CASSHRYEQYF.

This rearrangement joins TRBV12-3 or TRBV12-4 to TRBJ1-2, with D possibly being TRBD1 (6 bases). The CDR3 runs to 14 residues. The ends were cut back, 5 bases at V and 5 bases at J, with 15 bases in the middle. The CDR3 DNA reads TGTGCCAGCAGTAAATCCGGGACAATTTATGGCTACACCTTC. It encodes CASSKSGTIYGYTF.

V and J are TRBV30 and TRBJ1-1, with D perhaps TRBD1 (5 bases). The CDR3 covers 12 residues. In germline, CDR1 is GTSNPN, CDR2 SVGIG (reference sequence). The V end was cut by 3 bases, the J end by 8 bases, with 13 bases between. CDR3 loop: CAWSPTRGEAFF. CDR3 bases: TGTGCCTGGAGCCCTACTCGGGGGGAAGCTTTCTTT.

This clonotype was observed a handful of times. CDR3 DNA: TGTGCCTGGATGCGATGGGGTTACTCGGGGGAGCAGTACTTC. This encodes CAWMRWGYSGEQYF. The chain has TRBV30 and TRBJ2-7, with D perhaps matching TRBD2 (5 bases). This CDR3 has 14 residues. Germline V CDR1 and CDR2: GTSNPN, SVGIG (reference sequence). The V end was cut by 4 bases, the J end by 7 bases, with 20 bases between.

The genes are TRBV3-1 and TRBJ2-3, with TRBD2 identical over 14 bases. CDR3 size: 16 residues. Per the germline V gene, CDR1 is LGHDT and CDR2 is YNNKEL (reference sequence). J gave up 1 base and V 7 bases, and 4 bases lay outside the gene matches. The CDR3: CASTTSGGAGTDTQYF. The CDR3 bases are TGTGCCAGCACGACTAGCGGGGGGGCAGGCACAGATACGCAGTATTTT.

This clonotype has only a few counts. Mismatch with germline at one junction end may stem from a read error. This sequence joins TRBV7-9 and TRBJ1-1; 7 nucleotides agree with TRBD1. The CDR3 is made up of 14 amino acids. The germline gives CDR1 SEHNR, CDR2 FQNEAQ (reference sequence). CDR3 DNA: TGTGTCAGCACCTTTGACAGGGTGAACACTGAAGCTTTCTTT. Its protein is CVSTFDRVNTEAFF.

The CDR3 protein is CASSQDRGGWGEAFF. CDR3 DNA: TGCGCCAGCAGCCAAGATCGAGGGGGCTGGGGTGAAGCTTTCTTT. The chain employs TRBV4-1 and TRBJ1-1; TRBD1 matches at 7 bases. After removal of 0 bases from V and 7 bases from J, the junction contained 8 bases not matched to a gene. This CDR3 comprises 15 residues. The V gene's germline CDR1 is MGHRA and CDR2 YSYEKL.